This T cell receptor beta chain was sequenced during a study of cytomegalovirus exposure and HLA in healthy donors. Study-level results: At a 0.05 false discovery rate, a later analysis found some 17,000 TCR beta sequences to be associated with HLA alleles. Other equally common chains were less clonally expanded than HLA-associated TCR beta chains, a later analysis showed. Rarity marked most TCR sequences, yet some public TCRs occurred in many donors.

For this clone: Its target is unknown.

The PCR ran on 60 Vbeta and 13 Jbeta primers. Clones were read by immunoSEQ multiplex PCR, and TCRdb kept only the in-frame ones, dropping some. In the table there are approximately 160,000 clones, about 75% of which are singletons. V was clipped by 3 bases and J by 2 bases; unmatched bases: 7. CDR3 length: 15 residues. Sequenced: PBMCs. This sequence originates from a male donor in good health and CMV-seropositive. The chain recombines TRBV23-1 with TRBJ2-7; 7 bases agree with TRBD1. TRBV23-1 counts as an open reading frame of uncertain function. The CDR3, as DNA: TGCGCCAGCAGTCAGCTTGACAGGGACCCCTACGAGCAGTACTTC. Translated, it gives CASSQLDRDPYEQYF.